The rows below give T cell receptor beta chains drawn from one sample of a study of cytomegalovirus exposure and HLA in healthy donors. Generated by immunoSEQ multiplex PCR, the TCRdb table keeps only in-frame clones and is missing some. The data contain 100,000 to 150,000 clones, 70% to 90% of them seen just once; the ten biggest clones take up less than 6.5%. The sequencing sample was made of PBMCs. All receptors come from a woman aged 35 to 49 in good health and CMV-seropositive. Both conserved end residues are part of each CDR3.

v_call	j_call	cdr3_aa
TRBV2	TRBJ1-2	CASSEWAGPHTNYGYTF
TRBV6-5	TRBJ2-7	CASSYSGAGHYEQYF
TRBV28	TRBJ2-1	CASSSIGGGVNEQFF
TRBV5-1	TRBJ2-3	CASSSGRQGVGTDTQYF
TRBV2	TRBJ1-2	CASSDGTGMRYGGYTF
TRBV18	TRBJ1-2	CASSLEGARNGYTF
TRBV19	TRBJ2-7	CASNLGQGAHEQYF
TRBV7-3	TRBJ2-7	CASSPTGGTYEQYF
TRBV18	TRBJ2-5	CASSPPVREGETQYF
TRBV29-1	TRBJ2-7	CSVHPPGYEQYF
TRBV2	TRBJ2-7	CASRIQAYEQYF
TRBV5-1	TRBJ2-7	CASSPGLGLYEQYF
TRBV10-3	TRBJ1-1	CAISESRGTEAFF
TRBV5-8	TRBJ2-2	CASSLYRGDTGELFF
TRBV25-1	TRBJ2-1	CASSEWGGDYNEQFF
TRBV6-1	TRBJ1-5	CATATGSDQPQHF
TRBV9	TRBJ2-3	CASSVRGADTQYF
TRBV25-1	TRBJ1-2	CASSELRDTVYGYTF
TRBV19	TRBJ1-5	CASNHGTGGNQPQHF
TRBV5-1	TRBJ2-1	CASSPTRTSGVYNEQFF
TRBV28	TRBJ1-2	CASSWGQGPSYGYTF
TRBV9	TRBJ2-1	CASSAGGGVGHNEQFF
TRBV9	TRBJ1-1	CASSVGSGGTEAFF
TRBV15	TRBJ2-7	CATSTRPRVPEQYF
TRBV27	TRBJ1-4	CASSAARVGNEKLFF
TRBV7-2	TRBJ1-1	CASSLGTQGEAFF
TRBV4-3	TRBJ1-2	CASSQEGPGQFYGYTF
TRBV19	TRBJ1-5	CASSVQGAGNQPQHF
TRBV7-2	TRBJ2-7	CASSLGQESSYEQYF
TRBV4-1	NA	CASSQPGQGSPEQYF
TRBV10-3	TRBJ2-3	CAITPGNRLAGDADTQYF
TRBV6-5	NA	CASSYSTRGRTYEQYF
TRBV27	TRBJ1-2	CASSHGTRYGYTF
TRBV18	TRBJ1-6	CASSPPAPSVSYNSPLHF
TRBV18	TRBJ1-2	CASSPSGENYGYTF
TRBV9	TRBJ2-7	CASSVRGMGPYEQYF
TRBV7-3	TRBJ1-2	CASSRQGGNYDGYTF
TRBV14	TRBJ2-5	CASSLRLAGGLETQYF
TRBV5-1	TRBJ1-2	CASSLDRANYGYTF
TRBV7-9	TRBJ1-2	CASSLDAGTTSCTF
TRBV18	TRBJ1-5	CASSPTGDNQPQHF
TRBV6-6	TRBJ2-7	CASRTTGHLYEQYF
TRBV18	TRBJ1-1	CASSPRRGAREAFF
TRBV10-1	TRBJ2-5	CASSVTSGIETQYF
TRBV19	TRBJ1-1	CASSIKARDTEAFF
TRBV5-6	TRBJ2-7	CASRGLAGDEQYF
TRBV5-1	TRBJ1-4	CASSLEQSNEKLFF
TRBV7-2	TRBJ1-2	CASSLGTGEPGYTF
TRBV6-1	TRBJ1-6	CASSERRVRSPLHF
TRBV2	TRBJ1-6	CASIPLAGSPLHF
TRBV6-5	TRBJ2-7	CASSYSGTGDSYEQYF
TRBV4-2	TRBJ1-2	CASSATGLIMRGYTF
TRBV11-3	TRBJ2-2	CASSSREAGELFF
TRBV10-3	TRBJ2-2	CATTGQSTGELFF
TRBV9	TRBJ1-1	CASSVETENTEAFF
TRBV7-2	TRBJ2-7	CASSLVLREGEQYF
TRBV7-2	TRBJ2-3	CASRDGVTDTQYF